This is a list of T cell receptor beta chains from one sample in a study of persistence of HIV-infected CD4 T cells. Profiling relied on immunoSEQ multiplex PCR, and the TCRdb table lists in-frame clones only, not all of them. The table includes 50,000 to 65,000 clones, over 60% detected once. The antigens these receptors bind are not known. The starting material was CD4+ T cells sorted from PBMCs after approximately 19-hour stimulation, obtained from a patient who received antiretroviral therapy. The receptors come from an adult man with HIV who was CMV-seropositive. Both conserved end residues are part of each CDR3. D genes are given only for firm matches. Expanded clones are given a class, and other clones once, few, many or no size at all.

CDR3 length	D gene	V gene	clone size	J gene	CDR3 DNA	CDR3 protein
14	TRBD1	TRBV6-4	.	TRBJ2-1	TGTGCCAGCAGCCGGACAGGGGGTCTCGATGAGCAGTTCTTC	CASSRTGGLDEQFF
13	.	TRBV3-1/TRBV3-2	few	TRBJ2-3	TGTGCCAGCAGCCGGTTAGACACAGATACGCAGTATTTT	CASSRLDTDTQYF
15	.	TRBV2	few	TRBJ1-3	TGTGCTCGAGGGGCGCCAAGTGGGTCTGGAAACACCATATATTTT	CARGAPSGSGNTIYF
14	.	TRBV3-1/TRBV3-2	.	TRBJ1-6	TGTGCCAGCAGCCGGAGCCAGGGTAATTCACCCCTCCACTTT	CASSRSQGNSPLHF
15	.	TRBV19	.	TRBJ1-6	TGTGCCAGTAGTATAGTGGGGACCGGGAATTCACCCCTCCACTTT	CASSIVGTGNSPLHF
14	.	TRBV14	.	TRBJ2-7	TGTGCCAGCAGCCAAGCCACAGAGAGGTACGAGCAGTACTTC	CASSQATERYEQYF
12	.	TRBV6-1	.	TRBJ2-1	TGTGCCAGCAGTGAAACGCCGCTGAGGGAGTTCTTC	CASSETPLREFF
14	.	TRBV24-1	.	TRBJ2-7	TGTGCCACCAGTGGTCGGGGGGCAACGTACGAGCAGTACTTC	CATSGRGATYEQYF
13	.	TRBV7-2	.	TRBJ1-2	TGTGCCAGCAGCCCCGACAGCAACTATGGCTACACCTTC	CASSPDSNYGYTF
15	TRBD1	TRBV5-1	.	TRBJ2-2	TGCGCCAGCAGCAGGACAGGGGGGAACACCGGGGAGCTGTTTTTT	CASSRTGGNTGELFF
15	TRBD1	TRBV18	.	TRBJ1-5	TGTGCCAGCTCACCCCTGGACAGGAGCAATCAGCCCCAGCATTTT	CASSPLDRSNQPQHF
15	.	TRBV5-1	.	TRBJ2-7	TGCGCCAGCAGCCCGTCCCCCGCTCTCAACGACGAGCAGTACTTC	CASSPSPALNDEQYF
16	TRBD1	TRBV28	.	TRBJ2-1	TGTGCCAGCATTACTACGGGGACAGGGCAGTACAATGAGCAGTTCTTC	CASITTGTGQYNEQFF
15	TRBD1	TRBV6-5	.	TRBJ1-6	TGTGCCAGCAGCCGGACAGGGGGGAATAATTCACCCCTCCACTTT	CASSRTGGNNSPLHF
13	.	TRBV29-1	.	TRBJ2-3	TGCAGCGTTCACAGGGTTCTCACAGATACGCAGTATTTT	CSVHRVLTDTQYF
15	.	TRBV28	.	TRBJ2-6	TGTGCCAGCAGTTTTGAGGGATCTGGGGCCAACGTCCTGACTTTC	CASSFEGSGANVLTF
14	.	TRBV10-1	.	TRBJ1-2	TGCGCCAGCCTTCTAGAGAGTACAGGGAATGGCTACACCTTC	CASLLESTGNGYTF
14	.	TRBV24-1	.	TRBJ2-7	TGTGCCACCAGTGAGGCCTCCCCGCCCTACGAGCAGTACTTC	CATSEASPPYEQYF
17	.	TRBV4-2	.	TRBJ2-6	TGTGCCAGCAGCCAAGATCAGGGCACCTCTGGGGCCAACGTCCTGACTTTC	CASSQDQGTSGANVLTF
17	TRBD1	TRBV2	many	TRBJ1-1	TGTGCCAGCAGATATCAAACCTGGGACAGGGGGAGAGCTGAAGCTTTCTTT	CASRYQTWDRGRAEAFF
15	TRBD1	TRBV7-8	.	TRBJ2-2	TGTGCCAGCTTTGCAGGGGGCAGGCATAACGGGGAGCTGTTTTTT	CASFAGGRHNGELFF
12	.	TRBV7-9	few	TRBJ1-3	TGTGCCAGCAGCCATCAAGGAAACACCATATATTTT	CASSHQGNTIYF
12	.	TRBV3-1/TRBV3-2	.	TRBJ2-3	TGTGCCAGCAGCCAAGTAGTAGATACGCAGTATTTT	CASSQVVDTQYF
15	.	TRBV21-1	.	TRBJ2-7	TGTGCCAGCAGCAACAGACCCCAAGCGCGCTACGAGCAGTACTTC	CASSNRPQARYEQYF
13	TRBD1	TRBV5-1	.	TRBJ1-2	TGCGCCAGCAGCTCGACAGGGGGACATGGCTACACCTTC	CASSSTGGHGYTF
17	.	TRBV3-1/TRBV3-2	.	TRBJ2-7	TGTGCCAGCAGCCCAAGGACGGCCAGAAGCTCCGGCCCCGAGCAGTACTTC	CASSPRTARSSGPEQYF
13	.	TRBV6-2/TRBV6-3	once	TRBJ2-1	TGTGCCAGCAGTCCGACCCCCTACAATGAGCAGTTCTTC	CASSPTPYNEQFF
12	.	TRBV12-3/TRBV12-4	.	TRBJ2-1	TGTGCCAGCGAGAAGGCGAACAATGAGCAGTTCTTC	CASEKANNEQFF
13	.	TRBV20-1	.	TRBJ2-7	TGCAGTGCTAGTGCCTGGGGCTCCTACGAGCAGTACTTC	CSASAWGSYEQYF
14	.	TRBV5-6	few	TRBJ1-1	TGTGCCAGCAGCTTCAAGTCCGGAGTATCTGTGGCTTTCTTT	CASSFKSGVSVAFF
14	TRBD2	TRBV27	.	TRBJ2-3	TGTGCCAGCAGTCCCCGACTAGCCCCAGGTACGCAGTATTTT	CASSPRLAPGTQYF
12	.	TRBV6-6	.	TRBJ1-1	TGTGCCAGCACACTGGTTGCCACTGAAGCTTTCTTT	CASTLVATEAFF
15	TRBD1	TRBV5-1	.	TRBJ2-3	TGCGCCAGCAGCTTGGGGGACAGGTCGACAGATACGCAGTATTTT	CASSLGDRSTDTQYF
17	.	TRBV27	.	TRBJ2-7	TGTGCCAGCAGTTTCCTTGGAGGGGGGCCAGGCTCCTACGAGCAGTACTTC	CASSFLGGGPGSYEQYF
13	.	TRBV2	.	TRBJ1-6	TGTGCCAGCAGTAAGGGGATAGGGTCACCCCTCCACTTT	CASSKGIGSPLHF
11	.	TRBV12-3/TRBV12-4	.	TRBJ1-2	TGTGCCAGCACTTTAACGGGGGGCTACACCTTC	CASTLTGGYTF
13	.	TRBV6-6	.	TRBJ1-5	TGTGCCAGCAGTTACATTAGCAATCAGCCCCAGCATTTT	CASSYISNQPQHF
15	.	TRBV27	.	TRBJ1-5	TGTGCCAGCAGTTTATCGCGGACAGCTAATCAGCCCCAGCATTTT	CASSLSRTANQPQHF
14	TRBD1	TRBV15	.	TRBJ1-2	TGTGCCACCAGCAGAGGGTCAGGGGGTGAAGGCTACACCTTC	CATSRGSGGEGYTF
18	TRBD2	TRBV19	.	TRBJ2-6	TGTGCCAGTAGTCCCCAGACTAGCGGGGGGACTGGGGCCAACGTCCTGACTTTC	CASSPQTSGGTGANVLTF
14	.	TRBV19	.	TRBJ2-2	TGTGCCAGTAGCCGAAAGGCTCACACCGGGGAGCTGTTTTTT	CASSRKAHTGELFF
13	.	TRBV29-1	.	TRBJ2-1	TGCAGCGTTGGGGACCAAACTAACAATGAGCAGTTCTTC	CSVGDQTNNEQFF
11	.	TRBV10-2	.	TRBJ2-1	TGCGCCACCTTGTCCTACAATGAGCAGTTCTTC	CATLSYNEQFF
15	.	TRBV7-2	few	TRBJ1-5	TGTGCCAGCAGCTTATCTAGGGGGAGCAATCAGCCCCAGCATTTT	CASSLSRGSNQPQHF
15	TRBD1	TRBV19	.	TRBJ1-2	TGTGCCAGTAGTCGGACAGGGGGCGGAAAAGGTGGCTACACCTTC	CASSRTGGGKGGYTF